Detailed here is one T cell receptor beta chain. The sample belongs to a study of blood T cell repertoires in COVID-19. Turning to the study itself: The cDNA or gDNA used as material had been derived from T cells, B-cell-depleted T cells, or PBMCs.

In the authors' methods: How many nucleated cells were present was estimated from reference gene primer amplification. The repertoire was sequenced with immunoSEQ multiplex PCR; TCRdb's copy has only in-frame clones and lacks some. V and J calls and clone size are copied from that table; D and trimming were computed from the DNA. The data hold some 220,000 clones, with 85% to 90% observed a single time. Study members were between about 18 and 100 years old and lived in 24 US regions. The CDR3 sequence is 13 residues long. Trimming removed 8 bases at V and 3 bases at J, with 13 bases between. The V gene's germline CDR1 is SGHVS and CDR2 FQNEAQ.

The chain recombines TRBV7-8 with TRBJ2-5, with TRBD2 as a possible D gene (7 bases). The specimen was PBMCs or T cells enriched from blood (not recorded which). This sequence originates from a woman between 45 and 65 years old in a cohort exposed to, infected with or recovered from COVID-19 (not recorded which). The CDR3 region has the DNA TGTGCCAGCTCGGGGGGCCTGGAAGAGACCCAGTACTTC. Its translation is CASSGGLEETQYF.